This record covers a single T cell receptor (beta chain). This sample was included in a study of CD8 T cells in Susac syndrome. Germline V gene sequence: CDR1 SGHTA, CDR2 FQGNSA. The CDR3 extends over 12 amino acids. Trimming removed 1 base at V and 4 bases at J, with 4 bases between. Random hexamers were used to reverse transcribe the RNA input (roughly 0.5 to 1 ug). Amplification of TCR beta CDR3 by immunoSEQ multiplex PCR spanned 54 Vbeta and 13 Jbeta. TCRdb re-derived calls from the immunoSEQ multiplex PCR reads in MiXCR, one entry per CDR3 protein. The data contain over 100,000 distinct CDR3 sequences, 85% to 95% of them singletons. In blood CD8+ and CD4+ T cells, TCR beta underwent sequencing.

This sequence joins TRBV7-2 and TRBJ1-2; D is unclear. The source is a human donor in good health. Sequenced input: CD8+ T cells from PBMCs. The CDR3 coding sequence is TGTGCCAGCAGCTTAGATTTCTATGGCTACACCTTC. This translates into CASSLDFYGYTF.